This T cell receptor (beta chain) stems from a study of cytomegalovirus exposure and HLA in healthy donors. Turning to this clone: Its antigen is not known.

Study-wide findings and caveats: In the analysis, some V segments, TRBV6-2 and TRBV6-3 included, were excluded as indistinguishable. Researchers had no immune exposure information except CMV serostatus available.

The PCR had 60 Vbeta and 13 Jbeta primers. Original methodology: The count from a later analysis was 79 million or so unique TCR beta chains, some 9.9 million of them shared. Sequencing was performed with immunoSEQ multiplex PCR; in TCRdb, only in-frame clones are kept and a portion is missing. V, J and clone size reflect that table, while D and trimming were determined from the DNA. This sample yields more than 70,000 clones, of which 77% are seen a single time; more than 2.5% belongs to the top ten. Germline V gene sequence: CDR1 SGHRS, CDR2 YFSETQ. This CDR3 has 14 residues. V was cut by 2 bases and J by 8 bases, with 16 bases left in between.

The chain has TRBV5-1 and TRBJ1-2; D is unclear. The sequence came from a man aged 45 to 65 in good health and CMV-seropositive. Sequenced material: PBMCs. The CDR3, as DNA: TGCGCCAGCAGCTTAGATAAGTTCCCACTGGGCTACACCTTC. It yields the protein CASSLDKFPLGYTF.